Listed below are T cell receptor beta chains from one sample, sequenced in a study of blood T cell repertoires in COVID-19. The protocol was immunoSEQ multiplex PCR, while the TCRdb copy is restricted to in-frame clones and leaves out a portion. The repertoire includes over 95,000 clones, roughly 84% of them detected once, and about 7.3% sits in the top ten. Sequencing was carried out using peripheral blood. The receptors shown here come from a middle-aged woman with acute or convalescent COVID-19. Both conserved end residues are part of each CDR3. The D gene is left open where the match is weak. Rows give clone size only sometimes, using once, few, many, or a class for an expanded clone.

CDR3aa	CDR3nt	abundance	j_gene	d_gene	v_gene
CASTRDTDYGYTF	TGTGCCAGCACCCGGGACACGGACTATGGCTACACCTTC	few	TRBJ1-2	.	TRBV2
CASSSPQGGPYEQYF	TGCGCCAGCAGCTCCCCACAGGGGGGCCCCTACGAGCAGTACTTC	.	TRBJ2-7	TRBD1	TRBV5-1
CASSPPPRGGLNEQFF	TGTGCCAGCAGCCCGCCCCCGCGGGGGGGCCTCAATGAGCAGTTCTTC	.	TRBJ2-1	TRBD2	TRBV5-4
CATSRAKELQETQYF	TGTGCCACCAGCAGAGCTAAGGAGCTCCAAGAGACCCAGTACTTC	.	TRBJ2-5	.	TRBV15
CASSPDRASYEQYF	TGTGCCAGCAGCCCGGACAGGGCCTCCTACGAGCAGTACTTC	.	TRBJ2-7	TRBD1	TRBV7-2
CASSPNSGGYNEQFF	TGTGCCAGCAGTCCCAATAGCGGGGGGTACAATGAGCAGTTCTTC	.	TRBJ2-1	TRBD2	TRBV6-4
CASSANRAGGNTIYF	TGTGCCAGCAGCGCGAACAGGGCAGGTGGAAACACCATATATTTT	.	TRBJ1-3	.	TRBV5-5
CASSLGLAGAYNEQFF	TGTGCCAGCAGCTTAGGATTAGCGGGGGCATACAATGAGCAGTTCTTC	.	TRBJ2-1	TRBD2	TRBV7-2
CASSLPTGSGELFF	TGCGCCAGCAGCTTGCCCACAGGGTCGGGGGAGCTGTTTTTT	.	TRBJ2-2	.	TRBV5-1
CASSPTAVEGEAFF	TGTGCCAGCTCCCCGACGGCCGTAGAGGGTGAAGCTTTCTTT	once	TRBJ1-1	.	TRBV18
CASSEGGPDEQFF	TGTGCCAGCAGTGAGGGGGGGCCAGATGAGCAGTTCTTC	.	TRBJ2-1	.	TRBV2
CASNSMSGGSYEQYF	TGTGCCAGCAATTCAATGTCGGGGGGTTCCTACGAGCAGTACTTC	.	TRBJ2-7	TRBD2	TRBV6-5
CASSPGARGRETQYF	TGTGCCAGCAGCCCGGGGGCCAGGGGGAGAGAGACCCAGTACTTC	.	TRBJ2-5	.	TRBV5-4
CASSGGTGYIFF	TGTGCCAGCAGCGGGGGGACAGGGTATATCTTCTTC	.	TRBJ2-1	TRBD1	TRBV11-3
CASSIGVVRGPDEKLFF	TGTGCCAGTAGTATCGGGGTCGTGCGCGGACCGGATGAAAAACTGTTTTTT	.	TRBJ1-4	.	TRBV19
CASSLRTGGESPLHF	TGTGCCAGCAGCTTACGGACAGGGGGTGAATCACCCCTCCACTTT	.	TRBJ1-6	TRBD1	TRBV7-3
CASNLTLASRGTYEQYF	TGTGCCAGTAACCTTACCTTAGCCTCGCGGGGGACCTACGAGCAGTACTTC	.	TRBJ2-7	TRBD2	TRBV7-2
CASSYSGEINTGELFF	TGTGCCAGCAGTTACTCCGGGGAGATCAACACCGGGGAGCTGTTTTTT	.	TRBJ2-2	.	TRBV6-2/TRBV6-3
CASSPRTGASTDTQYF	TGTGCCAGCAGCCCGAGGACAGGGGCTAGCACAGATACGCAGTATTTT	.	TRBJ2-3	TRBD1	TRBV3-1/TRBV3-2
CASSLSSYSNQPQHF	TGTGCCAGCAGCTTAAGCTCATATAGCAATCAGCCCCAGCATTTT	.	TRBJ1-5	.	TRBV7-2
CASSFGANTEAFF	TGCGCCAGCAGCTTTGGGGCGAACACTGAAGCTTTCTTT	.	TRBJ1-1	.	TRBV5-1
CASSEQTNYGYTF	TGTGCCAGTAGTGAGCAAACTAACTATGGCTACACCTTC	once	TRBJ1-2	.	TRBV19
CASSQGDRQNTEAFF	TGCGCCAGCAGCCAAGGGGACAGGCAGAACACTGAAGCTTTCTTT	.	TRBJ1-1	TRBD1	TRBV4-3
CASRLVAGGNTEAFF	TGCGCCAGCAGGTTAGTAGCGGGCGGGAACACTGAAGCTTTCTTT	.	TRBJ1-1	.	TRBV5-1
CASSQTGKGNTIYF	TGTGCCAGCAGCCAAACAGGGAAGGGAAACACCATATATTTT	.	TRBJ1-3	.	TRBV14
CASSQDVEDSYNSPLHF	TGCGCCAGCAGCCAAGATGTCGAGGACTCCTATAATTCACCCCTCCACTTT	.	TRBJ1-6	.	TRBV4-1
CASSQDWQDRKAFF	TGTGCCAGCAGCCAAGATTGGCAGGACAGGAAAGCTTTCTTT	.	TRBJ1-1	TRBD1	TRBV3-1/TRBV3-2
CASTTTRTGSYGYTF	TGTGCCAGCACGACGACGCGGACAGGGAGCTATGGCTACACCTTC	.	TRBJ1-2	TRBD1	TRBV2
CASGRTGDSYEQYF	TGCGCCAGCGGTCGGACAGGGGACTCCTACGAGCAGTACTTC	.	TRBJ2-7	TRBD1	TRBV23-1
CASSLAQGLGYTF	TGTGCCAGCAGCTTAGCACAGGGGCTTGGCTACACCTTC	.	TRBJ1-2	TRBD1	TRBV7-8
CAWKQGAGGYTF	TGTGCCTGGAAACAGGGGGCGGGCGGCTACACCTTC	few	TRBJ1-2	TRBD1	TRBV30
CASSDLQGASGNTIYF	TGTGCCAGCAGTGACTTACAGGGGGCCTCTGGAAACACCATATATTTT	once	TRBJ1-3	TRBD1	TRBV6-1
CASTRRLNNEQFF	TGTGCCAGCACCCGCCGACTGAACAATGAGCAGTTCTTC	.	TRBJ2-1	.	TRBV2
CASRWTSSTDTQYF	TGTGCCAGCAGATGGACTAGCAGCACAGATACGCAGTATTTT	.	TRBJ2-3	TRBD2	TRBV7-2
CASSQGRGSSYNSPLHF	TGCGCCAGCAGCCAAGGCAGGGGATCTTCCTATAATTCACCCCTCCACTTT	few	TRBJ1-6	.	TRBV4-1
CASKLNSGNTIYF	TGTGCCAGCAAGCTTAACTCTGGAAACACCATATATTTT	once	TRBJ1-3	.	TRBV19
CASSQRLAGRNEQFF	TGTGCCAGCAGCCAGAGACTAGCGGGGCGGAATGAGCAGTTCTTC	.	TRBJ2-1	TRBD2	TRBV14
CASSFGGAGGFFETQYF	TGTGCCAGCAGCTTCGGAGGAGCGGGGGGTTTTTTCGAGACCCAGTACTTC	.	TRBJ2-5	TRBD2	TRBV13
CASSTGQKTGANVLTF	TGCGCCAGCAGCACGGGACAGAAGACTGGGGCCAACGTCCTGACTTTC	once	TRBJ2-6	TRBD1	TRBV5-1
CASSSGLRAPGEQFF	TGTGCCAGCAGCTCGGGACTCCGGGCCCCCGGTGAGCAGTTCTTC	.	TRBJ2-1	.	TRBV7-2
CASTIGGQGASTIYF	TGTGCCAGCACTATCGGGGGACAGGGGGCCAGCACCATATATTTT	.	TRBJ1-3	TRBD1	TRBV6-5
CASSSDGGRREKLFF	TGCGCCAGCAGCTCGGACGGAGGGCGACGCGAAAAACTGTTTTTT	.	TRBJ1-4	.	TRBV5-1
CASSDTSGGARDTQYF	TGTGCCAGCAGCGACACTAGCGGGGGGGCAAGGGATACGCAGTATTTT	.	TRBJ2-3	TRBD2	TRBV9
CASSSRTGSFRQYF	TGCGCCAGCAGCTCAAGGACAGGGAGTTTTCGGCAGTACTTC	.	TRBJ2-7	TRBD1	TRBV5-1
CASSPRRGTETQYF	TGTGCCAGCAGCCCTCGACGGGGGACGGAGACCCAGTACTTC	.	TRBJ2-5	.	TRBV7-2
CASSPMDINYGYTF	TGTGCCAGCAGCCCTATGGACATTAACTATGGCTACACCTTC	.	TRBJ1-2	.	TRBV7-9
CASSQTGGRPQHF	TGTGCCAGCAGCCAGACGGGGGGGCGGCCCCAGCATTTT	.	TRBJ1-5	.	TRBV3-1/TRBV3-2
CASSRNSGAYEQYF	TGTGCCAGCAGTAGAAATAGCGGGGCCTACGAGCAGTACTTC	.	TRBJ2-7	TRBD2	TRBV5-4
CASGQQGTGELFF	TGTGCCAGCGGTCAACAGGGTACCGGGGAGCTGTTTTTT	.	TRBJ2-2	.	TRBV11-3
CASSRPGNTEAFF	TGTGCCAGCAGCCGACCGGGGAACACTGAAGCTTTCTTT	.	TRBJ1-1	.	TRBV27
CASSPSTDTQYF	TGTGCCAGCAGCCCTAGCACAGATACGCAGTATTTT	.	TRBJ2-3	.	TRBV7-8
CASSLNGGYGYTF	TGTGCCAGCAGCTTAAACGGAGGCTATGGCTACACCTTC	.	TRBJ1-2	.	TRBV7-9